Presented here are 5 T cell receptor beta chains from one specimen sequenced in a study of T-cell reconstitution after alpha-beta-depleted transplantation in children. Unique molecular identifiers tagged the TCRbeta library. MiXCR, applied by TCRdb to the PCR reads, yields one record per CDR3 protein. Among more than 150,000 distinct CDR3 sequences listed, roughly 15% were seen once. The input for sequencing was PBMCs from the stem cell graft donor, taken from the stem cell graft. The receptors were sampled from a human donor who donated a stem cell graft to a child with acute lymphoblastic leukemia.

This clonotype was recorded at least ten times. This chain links TRBV12-3 or TRBV12-4 with TRBJ2-3, with D unresolved. This CDR3 is 12 amino acids long. The V gene lost 2 bases and the J gene lost 6 bases, with 6 bases spanning the gap. In DNA form, the CDR3 reads TGTGCCAGCAGTTTATTGGGGGATACGCAGTATTTT. Translating it yields CASSLLGDTQYF.

This clonotype was seen ten or more times. The chain links TRBV12-3 or TRBV12-4 to TRBJ2-2; D is perhaps TRBD1 (6 bases). Trimming took off 6 bases at V and 0 bases at J, with 17 bases between the two ends. The CDR3 has 17 residues. The CDR3 region is CASRAIDRFANTGELFF. DNA of the CDR3: TGTGCCAGCAGGGCGATCGACAGGTTCGCGAACACCGGGGAGCTGTTTTTT.

In its sample, this clonotype was seen many times. The V and J genes are TRBV4-1 and TRBJ2-7; no firm D call. Looked up from germline, CDR1 is MGHRA and CDR2 is YSYEKL. Trimming took 0 bases from V and 5 from J, leaving 14 bases between them. The CDR3 spans 15 residues. Here the CDR3 DNA reads TGCGCCAGCAGCCAAGAGGGCAGCAACAAGGACGAGCAGTACTTC. It codes for CASSQEGSNKDEQYF.

Many counts were recorded for this clonotype. The chain combines TRBV12-3 or TRBV12-4 with TRBJ1-2, with D perhaps matching TRBD1 (6 bases). V was cut by 0 bases and J by 6 bases, with 11 bases left in between. The CDR3 length is 14 residues. In DNA form, the CDR3 reads TGTGCCAGCAGTTTAGCGCAGGGGAGGGATGGCTACACCTTC. Amino acids: CASSLAQGRDGYTF.

This clonotype turned up a few times. CDR3 region: CASPRRVGLAKNIQYF. In DNA form, the CDR3 reads TGTGCCAGCCCGAGAAGGGTAGGGCTAGCCAAAAACATTCAGTACTTC. This chain uses TRBV6-2 or TRBV6-3 with TRBJ2-4; D unresolved. The CDR3 covers 16 residues. From germline, CDR1 is MNHEY and CDR2 SVGEGT. The ends were cut back, 8 bases at V and 0 bases at J, with 17 bases in the middle.